The T cell receptor (beta chain) under discussion was sequenced for a study of cytomegalovirus exposure and HLA in healthy donors (dated by TCRdb to between 2016 and 2019). For context, the study as a whole: The 550 to 750 repertoires of the first cohort and the 110 or so validation repertoires were produced on the same platform, according to a later analysis. The study aimed to test whether cataloging public T cell receptors could reveal signatures of past pathogen exposure. To predict cytomegalovirus infection status, the study combined high-throughput TCR immunosequencing, statistical association of individual TCRs with disease status, and machine learning. In addition to the first cohort of roughly 670 subjects, a separate validation cohort of approximately 120 different subjects was used.

What the work shows at the level of the full study, not this receptor alone: In vitro tests confirmed that a few of the cytomegalovirus-associated TCR beta chains recognize cytomegalovirus antigens. A later analysis found that TCRs clustered in the first cohort also tended to co-occur in the 110 or so validation repertoires, with approximately 94% of cluster scores above 0. The study gave a list of about 150 TCR beta chains associated with cytomegalovirus. The authors suggested that the approach could potentially be extended to other disease states and immunological phenotypes. Across donors, most TCR sequences were observed very rarely, whereas some public TCRs were present in many individuals. A later analysis lacked HLA typing for the validation cohort, so it scored co-occurrence in that cohort across all 120 repertoires. Cytomegalovirus status was reported to be diagnosed by the classifier with high specificity and sensitivity in both the original and validation cohorts.

CDR1 and CDR2 were assigned from the germline V gene (reference sequence) as LNHDA and SQIVND. The CDR3 sequence holds 15 residues, the cysteine and phenylalanine included. Here the CDR3 DNA is all that survives: 45 bases in frame from base 1. V is reduced by 4 bases and J by 3 bases, leaving a spacing of 10 bases between them. This clone was picked up one time. Its antigen remains undetermined. No much larger clone is present one base from it, and per-base qualities are unavailable. The method was the immunoSEQ multiplex PCR assay. The paper's data handling went like this. To diagnose cytomegalovirus status from the catalog of TCR beta chain sequences, a statistical classification framework was built. TCRdb re-hosts the immuneACCESS table, in-frame sequences only. Its copies lack some clones; in the studies checked, an unresolved V gene accounts for under half of them, and the cause for the rest is not known. V and J calls and clone size follow that table, whereas D and trimming were derived from the DNA. The sample profile shows 260,000 or so clones; about 90% of them were found once. The ten largest clonotypes hold approximately 3% of the sample.

Separate from the roughly 660-subject first cohort, the validation cohort of over 90 subjects was the group to which the donors belonged. The V gene is TRBV19 and the J gene is TRBJ2-6, with the D gene not confidently named. What was sequenced was PBMCs. This receptor was obtained from a woman in her twenties or thirties in good health and CMV-seronegative. CDR3 protein: CASSTPPYGANVLTF. The sequenced DNA: TGTGCCAGTAGTACACCCCCTTATGGGGCCAACGTCCTGACTTTC.